This TCR beta chain was captured in a study of naive and memory T cell subsets. This clonotype was counted ten times or more. Trimming left V 0 bases short and J 10 bases short, with 12 bases between. In germline, CDR1 is DFQATT, CDR2 SNEGSKA (reference sequence). CDR3 length equals 12 residues. Alpha and beta constant region primers primed reverse transcription for blood and skin samples. TCRdb reanalysed the UMI-ligation and nested PCR reads using MiXCR and keeps one entry per CDR3 protein. The table lists 15,000 to 20,000 distinct CDR3 sequences, 8% to 10% of them singletons. The treatment denotes: skin biopsy from PPD injection site in Mantoux-positive individual. Unsorted total RNA, 1 to 1000 ng, was DNase treated before reverse transcription.

The specimen was skin, collected from a tuberculin skin test site. The gene calls are TRBV20-1 and TRBJ1-1; D gene ambiguous. The origin of this receptor is an adult in good health. Written as DNA, the CDR3 is TGCAGTGCTAGAGATCTCACAGCAGGAGCTTTCTTT. This sequence encodes CSARDLTAGAFF.